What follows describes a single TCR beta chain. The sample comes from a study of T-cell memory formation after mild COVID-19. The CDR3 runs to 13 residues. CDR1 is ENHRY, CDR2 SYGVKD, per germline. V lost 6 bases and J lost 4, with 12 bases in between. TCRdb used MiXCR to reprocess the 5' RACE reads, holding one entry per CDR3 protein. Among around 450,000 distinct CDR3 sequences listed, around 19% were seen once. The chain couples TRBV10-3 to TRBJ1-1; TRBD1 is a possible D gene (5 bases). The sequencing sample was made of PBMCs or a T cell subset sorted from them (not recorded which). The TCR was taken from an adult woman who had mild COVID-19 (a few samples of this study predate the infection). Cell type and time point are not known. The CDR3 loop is CAIRISGGTEAFF. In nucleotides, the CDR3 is TGTGCCATCAGGATCTCTGGGGGCACTGAAGCTTTCTTT.